This TCR beta chain originates from a study of siplizumab effects on memory and regulatory T cells. Study-wide results and limits: The authors mapped only a minor fraction of alloreactive clones to unstimulated subsets. Memory cells seemed less diverse than naive T cells, which also seemed major contributors to the alloresponse. Researchers could not give a naive or memory phenotype to roughly 75-96% of proliferating CD4+ or CD8+ clones.

Approximately 100,000 TCR templates underwent assay in every sample. Profiled with immunoSEQ multiplex PCR; TCRdb holds only in-frame clones, not every one. The data show roughly 97,000 clones, with over 90% seen just once and roughly 0.62% held by the top ten. The junction had 8 bases not matched to a gene; V was cut back by 3 bases and J by 0 bases. There are 16 residues in the CDR3. CDR1 and CDR2 from the germline V gene are SGDLS and YYNGEE. Notes on this clone: Its target is unknown.

The chain recombines TRBV9 with TRBJ2-7; 8 bases line up with TRBD2. Sequencing was performed on Tregs sorted from blood. The sequence derives from a human donor in good health. The CDR3 coding sequence is TGTGCCAGCAGCGCCACGGGGGGGCAGATCTCCTACGAGCAGTACTTC. Amino acids: CASSATGGQISYEQYF.